Below are 28 T cell receptor beta chains sequenced from a single sample in a study of blood T cell repertoires in COVID-19. Sequenced by immunoSEQ multiplex PCR; TCRdb stores in-frame clones only, minus some. In the table there are fewer than 350,000 clones, 80% to 95% of which are singletons. Sequenced sample: peripheral blood. All receptors come from a woman under 40 with COVID-19, enrolled during active disease.

The rearrangement links TRBV5-1 to TRBJ2-1, with D unclear. V was cut by 1 base and J by 9 bases, with 14 bases left in between. The CDR3 covers 14 residues. CDR1 and CDR2 from the germline V gene are SGHRS and YFSETQ. In DNA, the CDR3 is TGCGCCAGCAGCTTGTCGGCGAGGTCGGTTGAGCAGTTCTTC. Residues: CASSLSARSVEQFF.

CDR3 sequence (DNA): TGTGCCAGCAGCTTGACAGACCAGAACACTGAAGCTTTCTTT. Its protein product is CASSLTDQNTEAFF. The chain uses TRBV5-8 and TRBJ1-1; D uncertain. Germline loops: CDR1 SGHTS, CDR2 YDEGEE. The CDR3 is 14 amino acids. With 1 base removed from V and 1 base from J, the gap between germline ends came to 8 bases.

The rearrangement joins TRBV29-1 to TRBJ2-5, with TRBD1 identical over 10 bases. Germline V gene lookup returns CDR1 SQVTM and CDR2 ANQGSEA. Trimming took 7 bases from V and 5 from J; bases not matched to a gene: 4. The CDR3 spans 12 residues. CDR3 in DNA: TGCAGCGCCGTGGGACAGGGGGAGACCCAGTACTTC. Its protein product is CSAVGQGETQYF.

V and J are TRBV7-9 and TRBJ1-2; TRBD1 agrees at 7 bases. Trimming cost V 4 bases and J 2 bases; bases outside gene matches: 4. Germline-derived CDR1 and CDR2 are SEHNR and FQNEAQ (reference sequence). CDR3 length equals 14 residues. The chain's CDR3 is CASSSIRGNYGYTF. The CDR3 DNA reads TGTGCCAGCAGCTCAATCAGGGGGAACTATGGCTACACCTTC.

CDR3 in amino acids: CASSVVGQKLDTIYF. The CDR3 DNA follows: TGTGCCAGCAGCGTAGTAGGACAGAAACTTGACACCATATATTTT. The J gene is TRBJ1-3, the V gene TRBV9; possible D gene TRBD1, 6 bases. Trimming shortened V by 0 bases and J by 8 bases, and 15 bases separated the two germline ends. This CDR3 has 15 amino acids. Per the germline V gene, CDR1 is SGDLS and CDR2 is YYNGEE.

The chain couples TRBV15 to TRBJ2-3; TRBD2 matches at 12 bases. Losses at the gene ends were 2 bases for V and 5 bases for J; bases not matched to a gene: 8. This CDR3 region has 17 residues. Germline CDR1 is LNHNV and CDR2 is YYDKDF (reference sequence). The CDR3: CATSRSLAGGKGDTQYF. CDR3 nucleotide sequence: TGTGCCACCAGCAGATCGCTAGCGGGAGGGAAGGGAGATACGCAGTATTTT. Full variable domain (outside the CDR3, taken from reference TRBV15 and TRBJ2-3): DAMVIQNPRYQVTQFGKPVTLSCSQTLNHNVMYWYQQKSSQAPKLLFHYYDKDFNNEADTPDNFQSRRPNTSFCFLDIRSPGLGDTAMYLCATSRSLAGGKGDTQYFGPGTRLTVL.

The V and J genes are TRBV24-1 and TRBJ2-2; possible D gene TRBD2, 6 bases. Germline V gene lookup returns CDR1 KGHDR and CDR2 SFDVKD. The CDR3 is 14 residues long. Trimming stripped 3 bases from V and 6 bases from J, with 10 bases between. CDR3 protein: CATSDLGTPGELFF. DNA for the CDR3: TGTGCCACCAGTGATCTAGGGACTCCCGGGGAGCTGTTTTTT.

The chain joins TRBV6-6 to TRBJ1-2; TRBD1 is a possible D gene (5 bases). V was shortened by 8 bases and J by 4 bases, with 11 bases between the two germline ends. Germline lookup yields CDR1 MNHNY and CDR2 SVGAGI (reference sequence). The CDR3 is made up of 12 amino acids. Here the CDR3 reads CASGTDSYGYTF. The CDR3 DNA follows: TGTGCCAGCGGGACTGACAGCTATGGCTACACCTTC.

V usage is TRBV6-2 or TRBV6-3 and J usage is TRBJ2-5, with TRBD2 identical over 12 bases. The CDR3 length is 16 residues. J was trimmed by 3 bases and V by 0 bases; bases with no gene match: 2. The germline gives CDR1 MNHEY, CDR2 SVGEGT. CDR3 nucleotides: TGTGCCAGCAGTTACTCTACTAGCGGGAGGAAAGAGACCCAGTACTTC. Encoded protein: CASSYSTSGRKETQYF.

The chain combines TRBV5-6 with TRBJ2-3; D perhaps matches TRBD1 (6 bases). The CDR3 length is 16 residues. CDR1 and CDR2 (germline): SGHDT, YYEEEE. Trimming left V 4 bases short and J 6 bases short, with 21 bases between. Written as DNA, the CDR3 is TGTGCCAGCAGCACGGACCTAACAGGGAGAGGGGATACGCAGTATTTT. Amino acid sequence: CASSTDLTGRGDTQYF.

This chain uses TRBV2 with TRBJ2-5, with D uncertain. This CDR3 has 13 residues. The V and J ends lost 4 bases and 6 bases respectively, with 12 bases between them. Looked up from germline, CDR1 is SNHLY and CDR2 is FYNNEI. The CDR3 DNA follows: TGTGCCAGCAGTGCCCAGACTTGGCAGACCCAGTACTTC. This gives the protein CASSAQTWQTQYF.

V is TRBV7-3 and J is TRBJ2-6, with 7 nucleotides matching TRBD1. The ends lost 4 bases at V and 1 base at J; junction bases unmatched: 7. Germline-derived CDR1 and CDR2 are SGHTA and FQGTGA. The CDR3 contains 17 residues. The chain's CDR3 is CASSSGQSFSGANVLTF. The CDR3 bases are TGTGCCAGCAGCTCGGGACAGTCTTTTTCTGGGGCCAACGTCCTGACTTTC.

This chain joins TRBV28 and TRBJ1-1; D is perhaps TRBD1 (6 bases). Germline V gives CDR1 MDHEN, CDR2 SYDVKM. The germline V and J ends were trimmed by 3 bases and 3 bases, with 11 bases remaining between them. The CDR3 has 14 amino acids. CDR3 sequence: CASSLGGLYTEAFF. Here the CDR3 DNA reads TGTGCCAGCAGTTTGGGGGGGCTATACACTGAAGCTTTCTTT.

The V call is TRBV4-3, the J call TRBJ1-6; 7 positions match TRBD1. CDR3 length equals 14 residues. J was trimmed by 5 bases and V by 6 bases; bases with no gene match: 4. Germline CDR1 is LGHNA and CDR2 is YSLEER. CDR3 loop: CASRAGTDNSPLHF. In DNA, the CDR3 is TGCGCCAGCAGGGCCGGGACAGATAATTCACCCCTCCACTTT.

The rearrangement uses TRBV27 and TRBJ1-2; 10 positions match TRBD1. Trimming cost V 11 bases and J 4 bases; bases outside gene matches: 7. Germline-derived CDR1 and CDR2 are MNHEY and SMNVEV (reference sequence). This CDR3 contains 13 residues. The CDR3, as DNA: TGTGCCTCAAGGACAGGGGGGGCCTATGGCTACACCTTC. It encodes CASRTGGAYGYTF.

The chain carries TRBV5-1 and TRBJ2-1; 8 nucleotides align to TRBD2. Germline CDR1 reads SGHRS; CDR2 reads YFSETQ. V lost 0 bases, J lost 5 bases, and 4 bases stayed unmatched. CDR3 size: 15 residues. CDR3 in DNA: TGCGCCAGCAGCTTGGGTCTAGCGGGCCACAATGAGCAGTTCTTC. Amino acid sequence: CASSLGLAGHNEQFF. The full variable domain, rest sourced from reference TRBV5-1 and TRBJ2-1, is KAGVTQTPRYLIKTRGQQVTLSCSPISGHRSVSWYQQTPGQGLQFLFEYFSETQRNKGNFPGRFSGRQFSNSRSEMNVSTLELGDSALYLCASSLGLAGHNEQFFGPGTRLTVL.

This sequence joins TRBV11-2 and TRBJ2-1; D is unclear. V was shortened by 4 bases and J by 2 bases, with 12 bases between the two germline ends. Germline V CDR1 and CDR2: SGHAT, FQNNGV. CDR3 length: 15 amino acids. CDR3 amino acids: CASSSRRDAYNEQFF. The CDR3 bases are TGTGCCAGCAGCTCCCGGAGAGACGCCTACAATGAGCAGTTCTTC. The variable domain in full, completed from reference TRBV11-2 and TRBJ2-1, reads EAGVAQSPRYKIIEKRQSVAFWCNPISGHATLYWYQQILGQGPKLLIQFQNNGVVDDSQLPKDRFSAERLKGVDSTLKIQPAKLEDSAVYLCASSSRRDAYNEQFFGPGTRLTVL.

This chain uses TRBV9 with TRBJ1-5, with no clear D. The germline CDR1 and CDR2 sequences are SGDLS and YYNGEE. The CDR3 extends over 14 amino acids. The V end was cut by 5 bases, the J end by 1 base, with 10 bases between. DNA for the CDR3: TGTGCCAGCAGTCGGACTGTGAGCAATCAGCCCCAGCATTTT. Residues: CASSRTVSNQPQHF.

V is TRBV4-1 and J is TRBJ1-1; the D gene is possibly TRBD1 (5 bases). CDR1 is MGHRA, CDR2 YSYEKL, per germline. The CDR3 is 19 residues long. V lost 0 bases and J 4 bases, leaving 24 bases between the germline ends. CDR3: CASSQDWAVLGGLSTEAFF. DNA for the CDR3: TGCGCCAGCAGCCAAGATTGGGCAGTATTGGGGGGTCTGTCCACTGAAGCTTTCTTT.

This clone has more than one count but fewer than ten. DNA for the CDR3: TGTGCCAGCAGTCCGCCGCTACCGGGAGGCTATGGCTACACCTTC. Translation gives CASSPPLPGGYGYTF. The chain has TRBV28 and TRBJ1-2; D is undetermined. The CDR3 spans 15 residues. The germline CDR1 and CDR2 sequences are MDHEN and SYDVKM. The V gene lost 5 bases and the J gene lost 4 bases, with 17 bases spanning the gap.

A few counts support this clone. This rearrangement joins TRBV7-9 to TRBJ1-1, with a possible D match to TRBD1 (5 bases). Germline V gene data show CDR1 as SEHNR and CDR2 as FQNEAQ (reference sequence). The CDR3 contains 13 residues. V lost 1 base and J 4 bases, leaving 7 bases between the germline ends. For the CDR3, the DNA is TGTGCCAGCAGCTTAGGGGGCGGCACTGAAGCTTTCTTT. This encodes CASSLGGGTEAFF.

The chain uses TRBV5-4 and TRBJ1-2; a possible D gene is TRBD1 (5 bases). V lost 3 bases, J lost 5 bases, and 14 bases lay in between. Germline CDR1 SGHNT, CDR2 YYREEE (reference sequence). There are 14 residues in the CDR3. The CDR3 nucleotides are TGTGCCAGCAGCTCGGGGGTGCTCCTTTATGGCTACACCTTC. Its translation: CASSSGVLLYGYTF.

This clone was seen only once. The chain couples TRBV19 to TRBJ1-5; 7 positions match TRBD1. The CDR3 covers 15 residues. Trimming took 10 bases from V and 7 from J; bases not matched to a gene: 16. Germline V CDR1 and CDR2: LNHDA, SQIVND (reference sequence). In DNA, the CDR3 is TGTGCCACAGCAAGAGGGAGACAGGGTTTGCAGCCCCAGCATTTT. It is translated as CATARGRQGLQPQHF. The full variable domain, rest sourced from reference TRBV19 and TRBJ1-5, is DGGITQSPKYLFRKEGQNVTLSCEQNLNHDAMYWYRQDPGQGLRLIYYSQIVNDFQKGDIAEGYSVSREKKESFPLTVTSAQKNPTAFYLCATARGRQGLQPQHFGDGTRLSIL.

In its sample, this clone was seen a few times. V usage is TRBV18 and J usage is TRBJ2-7; the D gene is possibly TRBD1 (6 bases). Germline V gene data show CDR1 as KGHSH and CDR2 as LQKENI. The CDR3 has 13 amino acids. The V gene lost 1 base and the J gene lost 6 bases, with 10 bases spanning the gap. CDR3: CASSPQQGTEQYF. The DNA of the CDR3 is TGTGCCAGCTCACCACAACAGGGAACCGAGCAGTACTTC.

This clone is a singleton in its sample. The chain uses TRBV5-4 and TRBJ2-7; tentatively, D is TRBD1 (7 bases). V dropped 4 bases and J dropped 2 bases, with 16 bases sitting between them. CDR1 is SGHNT and CDR2 is YYREEE in the germline V gene (reference sequence). This CDR3 spans 15 amino acids. CDR3 sequence reads: CASSITGDSPYEQYF. The DNA of the CDR3 is TGTGCCAGCAGCATCACAGGGGACTCCCCCTACGAGCAGTACTTC. The full variable domain, with the rest looked up from reference TRBV5-4 and TRBJ2-7, is ETGVTQSPTHLIKTRGQQVTLRCSSQSGHNTVSWYQQALGQGPQFIFQYYREEENGRGNFPPRFSGLQFPNYSSELNVNALELDDSALYLCASSITGDSPYEQYFGPGTRLTVT.

The chain is built from TRBV3-1 (or the pseudogene TRBV3-2) and TRBJ2-5, with 8 bases identical to TRBD2. This CDR3 contains 16 residues. V was clipped by 4 bases and J by 5 bases; unmatched bases: 12. CDR1 and CDR2 (germline): LGHDT, YNNKEL (reference sequence). CDR3 bases: TGTGCCAGCAGCCTCAGAGGTTCGTTAGCGGGGGAGACCCAGTACTTC. Protein product: CASSLRGSLAGETQYF.

The rearrangement links TRBV2 to TRBJ2-2; D is uncertain. The CDR3 spans 13 residues. With 7 bases removed from V and 2 bases from J, the gap between germline ends came to 8 bases. Germline loops: CDR1 SNHLY, CDR2 FYNNEI. CDR3 region: CASTQTNTGELFF. The CDR3, as DNA: TGTGCCAGCACTCAGACTAACACCGGGGAGCTGTTTTTT.

The CDR3 region has the DNA TGTGCCAGCAGACCTACCGGGACTGTCAATGAGCAGTTCTTC. Protein product: CASRPTGTVNEQFF. The chain employs TRBV27 and TRBJ2-1, with D perhaps TRBD2 (6 bases). Germline CDR1 is MNHEY and CDR2 is SMNVEV (reference sequence). This CDR3 is 14 amino acids long. V was shortened by 6 bases and J by 6 bases, with 15 bases between the two germline ends.